Sequencing of this T cell receptor (beta chain) was carried out in a study of T-cell reconstitution after alpha-beta-depleted transplantation in children listed by TCRdb under 2016. Background for the entire study: Using TCR repertoire profiling, the study quantitatively followed how T-cell immune reconstitution unfolded in children after TCRalphabeta/CD19-depleted allogeneic hematopoietic cell transplantation.

Study-wide findings and limitations: The high TCRbeta diversity at day 60 in some patients was ascribed to recipient T cells and intrathymic progenitors that had survived conditioning. The apparently early alphabetaT-cell count recovery about two months after transplant was reportedly dependent on only several hundred rapidly expanded clones derived from non-depleted graft cells. Over the following months the frequencies of hyperexpanded clones went down, and after one year T-cell counts and TCRbeta diversity were mostly credited to newly produced T cells.

Sequences MNHEY (CDR1) and SVGAGI (CDR2) are obtained from the germline V gene. V trim: 2 bases; J trim: 6 bases; unmatched bases: 5. CDR3 length: 14 amino acids, cysteine to phenylalanine. The DNA shown is the 42-base CDR3, in frame from base 1. The treatment or condition tag for this specimen amounts to: allogeneic hematopoietic cell transplantation with graft depleted of TCRalphabeta T cells and CD19 B cells. The children who served as transplant recipients had been given grafts of TCRalphabeta/CD19-depleted allogeneic hematopoietic cells. This clonotype turned up a few times. It has no known antigen specificity. The record has no base qualities; no much larger clone is one base away. The library was made by PCR. The instrument was an Illumina HiSeq 2500. Molecular barcoding was employed in the preparation of TCR libraries, with unique molecular identifiers being used to normalize TCRbeta repertoire quantification. The public reads were run again by TCRdb, first through fastp at Q25 and then through MiXCR, and only productive beta chains were kept. Duplicate CDR3 protein sequences are folded into a single record with the most common DNA and genes. A total of around 200,000 distinct CDR3 sequences appear in this sample, around a sixth of them only once. The top ten clones comprise about two fifths of the sample.

In this chain, TRBV6-5 is recombined with TRBJ2-7; 9 of the junction bases match TRBD1. Sample: PBMCs, mostly from graft donor cells, taken 360 days after TCRalphabeta/CD19-depleted stem cell transplant. The sequence came from a male patient under 10 years old who had a stem cell transplant for acute lymphoblastic leukemia, so the T cells may come from the graft donor. CDR3 sequence: CASSYRDRAGEQYF. The nucleotide sequence is given as TGTGCCAGCAGTTACAGGGACAGGGCGGGCGAGCAGTACTTC.